Listed below are T cell receptor beta chains from one sample, sequenced in a study of cytomegalovirus exposure and HLA in healthy donors. TCRdb keeps only in-frame clones here, not all; method: immunoSEQ multiplex PCR. The sample has around 130,000 clones; around 78% are singletons. The material sequenced was PBMCs. The source of these receptors is a woman aged 50 to 65 in good health and CMV-seronegative. Both conserved end residues are part of each CDR3. The order of the fields is clone size, J gene, V gene, D gene, CDR3 DNA, CDR3 protein. A D gene is named only where the DNA matches it firmly. Only some rows state a clone size, as once, few, many or a class for expanded clones.

clone size: once; J gene: TRBJ2-5; V gene: TRBV7-8; D gene: TRBD2; CDR3 DNA: TGTGCCAGCAGCTTATACCGCCTAGCGGGAACGCGGAGAGAGACCCAGTACTTC; CDR3 protein: CASSLYRLAGTRRETQYF
clone size: NA; J gene: TRBJ1-5; V gene: TRBV5-1; D gene: NA; CDR3 DNA: TGCGCCAGCAGCTTGGATGGACAGCCGAATCAGCCCCAGCATTTT; CDR3 protein: CASSLDGQPNQPQHF
clone size: NA; J gene: TRBJ2-3; V gene: TRBV5-1; D gene: TRBD2; CDR3 DNA: TGCGCCAGCAGCTTGGAACTAGCGGGAGGGTCGCGCGCAGATACGCAGTATTTT; CDR3 protein: CASSLELAGGSRADTQYF
clone size: NA; J gene: TRBJ2-7; V gene: TRBV7-9; D gene: TRBD2; CDR3 DNA: TGTGCCGGCTCCCCGGGGGGGGTATCAGCCTACGAGCAGTACTTC; CDR3 protein: CAGSPGGVSAYEQYF
clone size: NA; J gene: TRBJ1-1; V gene: TRBV7-6; D gene: NA; CDR3 DNA: TGTGCCAGCAGCTTAGCCTACCCCGGAGTGAACACTGAAGCTTTCTTT; CDR3 protein: CASSLAYPGVNTEAFF
clone size: NA; J gene: TRBJ2-3; V gene: TRBV19; D gene: TRBD2; CDR3 DNA: TGTGCCAGTAGTTCAAGACTAGCGGGAGGAGTGGATACGCAGTATTTT; CDR3 protein: CASSSRLAGGVDTQYF
clone size: NA; J gene: TRBJ2-7; V gene: TRBV25-1; D gene: NA; CDR3 DNA: TGTGCCAGCAGTGAATACGACGAGCAGTACTTC; CDR3 protein: CASSEYDEQYF
clone size: NA; J gene: TRBJ1-1; V gene: TRBV28; D gene: NA; CDR3 DNA: TGTGCCAGCAGTTTAGGGCCAGGGTCTGAAGCTTTCTTT; CDR3 protein: CASSLGPGSEAFF
clone size: NA; J gene: TRBJ1-5; V gene: TRBV4-1; D gene: TRBD1; CDR3 DNA: TGCGCCAGCAGCCAAGAAGTCGGGACAGGGGATGGCAATCAGCCCCAGCATTTT; CDR3 protein: CASSQEVGTGDGNQPQHF
clone size: NA; J gene: TRBJ2-7; V gene: TRBV5-4; D gene: NA; CDR3 DNA: TGTGCCAGCAGCTTAGGCGGGAACATCTACGAGCAGTACTTC; CDR3 protein: CASSLGGNIYEQYF
clone size: NA; J gene: TRBJ1-6; V gene: TRBV28; D gene: NA; CDR3 DNA: TGTGCCAGCAGTGGGTACAGGGACAATTCACCCCTCCACTTT; CDR3 protein: CASSGYRDNSPLHF
clone size: once; J gene: TRBJ1-5; V gene: TRBV27; D gene: NA; CDR3 DNA: TGTGCCAGCAGTTATTTAGGCAATCAGCCCCAGCATTTT; CDR3 protein: CASSYLGNQPQHF
clone size: NA; J gene: TRBJ2-7; V gene: TRBV5-1; D gene: NA; CDR3 DNA: TGCGCCAGCAGCCCCCAGGGCTTAACCTACGAGCAGTACTTC; CDR3 protein: CASSPQGLTYEQYF
clone size: NA; J gene: TRBJ1-1; V gene: TRBV6-5; D gene: TRBD1; CDR3 DNA: TGTGCCAGCAGGATTAACAGGGGGAACACTGAAGCTTTCTTT; CDR3 protein: CASRINRGNTEAFF
clone size: NA; J gene: TRBJ1-4; V gene: TRBV6-5; D gene: TRBD1; CDR3 DNA: TGTGCCAGCAGCCAAACAGGGGTCGGAGAAAAACTGTTTTTT; CDR3 protein: CASSQTGVGEKLFF
clone size: few; J gene: TRBJ1-1; V gene: TRBV29-1; D gene: NA; CDR3 DNA: TGCAGCGTTGGTCAGAACACTGAAGCTTTCTTT; CDR3 protein: CSVGQNTEAFF
clone size: NA; J gene: TRBJ1-1; V gene: TRBV6-5; D gene: NA; CDR3 DNA: TGTGCCAGCAGTTACTCGATCCCTCAGGGCCCCACTGAAGCTTTCTTT; CDR3 protein: CASSYSIPQGPTEAFF
clone size: NA; J gene: TRBJ1-2; V gene: TRBV30; D gene: TRBD1; CDR3 DNA: TGTGCCTGGAGTGTACAGGGGGCCTATGGCTACACCTTC; CDR3 protein: CAWSVQGAYGYTF
clone size: NA; J gene: TRBJ1-5; V gene: TRBV2; D gene: TRBD1; CDR3 DNA: TGTGCCAGCAGTAGAGGACAGGGGGCGTGGGATAGCAATCAGCCCCAGCATTTT; CDR3 protein: CASSRGQGAWDSNQPQHF
clone size: NA; J gene: TRBJ1-2; V gene: TRBV5-6; D gene: TRBD1; CDR3 DNA: TGTGCCAGCAGCTTGGCGACAGGGGGCCGTGGCTACACCTTC; CDR3 protein: CASSLATGGRGYTF
clone size: NA; J gene: TRBJ1-1; V gene: TRBV4-2; D gene: NA; CDR3 DNA: TGTGCCAGCAGCCAACAGGGGAGGGACACTGAAGCTTTCTTT; CDR3 protein: CASSQQGRDTEAFF
clone size: NA; J gene: TRBJ2-4; V gene: TRBV4-1; D gene: NA; CDR3 DNA: TGCGCCAGCAGCCAAGAGGTTCCCGGAGGGCTTCTAGCCAAAAACATTCAGTACTTC; CDR3 protein: CASSQEVPGGLLAKNIQYF
clone size: few; J gene: TRBJ1-1; V gene: TRBV28; D gene: NA; CDR3 DNA: TGTGCCAGCAGACCAGGGGCCCAACTGAACACTGAAGCTTTCTTT; CDR3 protein: CASRPGAQLNTEAFF
clone size: NA; J gene: TRBJ1-5; V gene: TRBV2; D gene: NA; CDR3 DNA: TGTGCCAGCAGTGTCGAGACAGGAGAACAGCCCCAGCATTTT; CDR3 protein: CASSVETGEQPQHF
clone size: NA; J gene: TRBJ1-3; V gene: TRBV7-9; D gene: NA; CDR3 DNA: TGTGCCAGCTACCCACAGGGAACCTCTGGAAACACCATATATTTT; CDR3 protein: CASYPQGTSGNTIYF
clone size: NA; J gene: TRBJ1-5; V gene: TRBV6-5; D gene: NA; CDR3 DNA: TGTGCCAGCAGTTACAAGTCGGGGGGGCGGGGGCCCCAGCATTTT; CDR3 protein: CASSYKSGGRGPQHF
clone size: NA; J gene: TRBJ2-7; V gene: TRBV28; D gene: TRBD1; CDR3 DNA: TGTGCCAGCAGTACAGACGGGACAGGGACCTACGAGCAGTACTTC; CDR3 protein: CASSTDGTGTYEQYF
clone size: NA; J gene: TRBJ2-7; V gene: TRBV7-2; D gene: NA; CDR3 DNA: TGTGCCAGCAGCTTAGCGGGAGGTAACTACGAGCAGTACTTC; CDR3 protein: CASSLAGGNYEQYF
clone size: NA; J gene: TRBJ1-3; V gene: TRBV10-3; D gene: TRBD1; CDR3 DNA: TGTGCCAGCGACTCCGGGACAGGGAGTGGAAACACCATATATTTT; CDR3 protein: CASDSGTGSGNTIYF
clone size: NA; J gene: TRBJ1-1; V gene: TRBV7-2; D gene: NA; CDR3 DNA: TGTGCCAGCAGCGCTCGTCGCGTGGGCCTTAGCACTGAAGCTTTCTTT; CDR3 protein: CASSARRVGLSTEAFF
clone size: NA; J gene: TRBJ2-3; V gene: TRBV6-4; D gene: TRBD2; CDR3 DNA: TGTGCCAGCAGTGATCTCGGGGGGAGCACAGATACGCAGTATTTT; CDR3 protein: CASSDLGGSTDTQYF
clone size: NA; J gene: TRBJ1-4; V gene: TRBV5-1; D gene: NA; CDR3 DNA: TGCGCCAGCAGCTTGGCGGTCAGGGGAGGGACTAATGAAAAACTGTTTTTT; CDR3 protein: CASSLAVRGGTNEKLFF
clone size: NA; J gene: TRBJ1-2; V gene: TRBV30; D gene: NA; CDR3 DNA: TGTGCCTGGACTTACCCCGAGAACTATGGCTACACCTTC; CDR3 protein: CAWTYPENYGYTF
clone size: NA; J gene: TRBJ1-1; V gene: TRBV11-1; D gene: NA; CDR3 DNA: TGTGCCAGCAGCATCAAACCTAAGACTGAAGCTTTCTTT; CDR3 protein: CASSIKPKTEAFF
clone size: once; J gene: TRBJ2-7; V gene: TRBV19; D gene: TRBD2; CDR3 DNA: TGTGCCAGTAGTGGACAACTAGCGGCTAGCTCCTACGAGCAGTACTTC; CDR3 protein: CASSGQLAASSYEQYF